This T cell receptor beta chain was captured by sequencing in a study of cytomegalovirus exposure and HLA in healthy donors. Study context: Of around 400 genotyped donors, 75% to 90% grouped in the Caucasian-associated ancestry cluster.

A note on this clone: The sample contains more than one DNA sequence encoding this CDR3.

Both 60 Vbeta primers and 13 Jbeta primers went into the PCR. TCRdb's copy holds only in-frame clones and misses some; the assay was immunoSEQ multiplex PCR. The sample holds approximately 140,000 clones, over 70% seen once. V trimming: 3 bases; J trimming: 2 bases; junction bases outside the gene matches: 0. This CDR3 is 14 amino acids long. The germline CDR1 and CDR2 sequences are MNHNS and SASEGT. Sequencing was carried out using PBMCs. This chain joins TRBV6-1 and TRBJ1-3, with 8 bases matching TRBD1. The sequence came from a middle-aged woman in good health and CMV-seropositive. The CDR3 DNA follows: TGTGCCAGCAGTGAGGACAGGGCTGGAAACACCATATATTTT. Translation: CASSEDRAGNTIYF.